The 17 T cell receptor beta chains below come from one sample, sequenced in a study of T cell changes during pregnancy in multiple sclerosis. Profiled with immunoSEQ multiplex PCR; TCRdb holds only in-frame clones, not every one. The sample gives around 71,000 clones, around 92% of which show up once; roughly 1.5% is in the top ten. Sequencing used peripheral blood, obtained after pregnancy. Receptor source: a female donor with multiple sclerosis, enrolled in a pregnancy study.

This chain connects TRBV29-1 to TRBJ2-5; 10 bases are shared with TRBD1. The germline CDR1 and CDR2 sequences are SQVTM and ANQGSEA. The ends lost 4 bases at V and 2 bases at J; junction bases unmatched: 7. The CDR3 has 15 residues. The CDR3 reads CSVGQGAGLQETQYF. The CDR3 nucleotides read TGCAGCGTTGGACAGGGGGCAGGGTTGCAAGAGACCCAGTACTTC.

Remarks on this clone: Other DNA variants within this sample encode the same CDR3. This chain links TRBV28 with TRBJ1-5; D unresolved. The CDR3 contains 14 residues. Trimming took off 3 bases at V and 2 bases at J, with 8 bases between the two ends. Germline V gene lookup returns CDR1 MDHEN and CDR2 SYDVKM. In DNA, the CDR3 is TGTGCCAGCAGTTTCCTGGGAGGCAATCAGCCCCAGCATTTT. Amino acids: CASSFLGGNQPQHF.

The rearrangement links TRBV7-2 to TRBJ1-4; D gene unclear. CDR3 length: 14 residues. Trimming removed 3 bases at V and 4 bases at J, with 9 bases between. In germline, CDR1 is SGHTA, CDR2 FQGNSA. CDR3 in amino acids: CASSFQVDNEKLFF. As DNA, the CDR3 is TGTGCCAGCAGCTTCCAGGTGGATAATGAAAAACTGTTTTTT.

This clone has a count of ten or more. The J gene is TRBJ2-7, the V gene TRBV9; no reliable D call. Trimming removed 0 bases at V and 3 bases at J, with 10 bases between. The CDR3 loop spans 14 amino acids. CDR1 and CDR2 from the germline V gene are SGDLS and YYNGEE. For the CDR3, the DNA is TGTGCCAGCAGCGTAGGCGACACTCTCTACGAGCAGTACTTC. Its protein product is CASSVGDTLYEQYF.

The J gene is TRBJ2-5, the V gene TRBV27, with a possible D match to TRBD1 (5 bases). The CDR3 has 16 residues. Per germline, CDR1 MNHEY and CDR2 SMNVEV (reference sequence). Trimming left V 4 bases short and J 5 bases short, with 20 bases between. DNA for the CDR3: TGTGCCAGCAGTTCCATCATTGCCCAGGGCCCTGAGACCCAGTACTTC. This gives the protein CASSSIIAQGPETQYF.

The chain carries TRBV21-1 and TRBJ2-2; the DNA was not compared with TRBD1, the D call given in the table. TRBV21-1 is labeled a pseudogene. This CDR3 has 18 amino acids. The CDR3 sequence is CASSKPRLGDSNTGELFF. DNA of the CDR3: TGTGCCAGCAGCAAGCCCCGATTGGGGGACAGTAACACCGGGGAGCTGTTTTTT.

J is TRBJ2-5 and V is TRBV4-1, with D unresolved. The CDR3 extends over 14 amino acids. Deletions cut 1 base from V and 3 bases from J, with 9 bases between. CDR1 and CDR2 from the germline V gene are MGHRA and YSYEKL. As DNA, the CDR3 is TGCGCCAGCAGCCAAGTGCAGATTAAAGAGACCCAGTACTTC. Translating it yields CASSQVQIKETQYF.

J is TRBJ1-4 and V is TRBV14; D call uncertain. The germline V gene has CDR1 SGHDN and CDR2 FVKESK. Trimming pared 5 bases from V and 1 base from J, leaving 8 bases between. The CDR3 is 14 amino acids. The CDR3 DNA reads TGTGCCAGCAGCACAACAGTAACTAATGAAAAACTGTTTTTT. Encoded protein: CASSTTVTNEKLFF.

The rearrangement joins TRBV7-2 to TRBJ1-5; TRBD1 matches at 7 bases. The CDR3 has 15 amino acids. After removal of 6 bases from V and 3 bases from J, the junction contained 8 bases not matched to a gene. CDR1 is SGHTA, CDR2 FQGNSA, per germline. The CDR3: CASSSTGAYNQPQHF. CDR3 sequence (DNA): TGTGCCAGCAGTTCTACAGGGGCTTACAATCAGCCCCAGCATTTT.

The chain combines TRBV7-2 with TRBJ2-7; TRBD2 is a possible D gene (5 bases). CDR3 length: 12 residues. With 5 bases removed from V and 7 bases from J, the gap between germline ends came to 12 bases. CDR1 SGHTA and CDR2 FQGNSA come from the germline V gene. CDR3 sequence: CASSKRTGEQYF. DNA of the CDR3: TGTGCCAGCAGCAAACGGACTGGAGAGCAGTACTTC.

V and J are TRBV7-2 and TRBJ1-2; 7 nucleotides align to TRBD1. V shed 5 bases, J shed 4 bases, and the junction held 13 bases outside the gene matches. The CDR3 contains 16 residues. From germline, CDR1 is SGHTA and CDR2 FQGNSA. This CDR3 is CASSPEGTAILYGYTF. The CDR3 DNA sequence: TGTGCCAGCAGCCCAGAAGGGACAGCAATTCTCTATGGCTACACCTTC. Together with reference TRBV7-2 and TRBJ1-2, the CDR3 gives the full variable domain: GAGVSQSPSNKVTEKGKDVELRCDPISGHTALYWYRQSLGQGLEFLIYFQGNSAPDKSGLPSDRFSAERTGGSVSTLTIQRTQQEDSAVYLCASSPEGTAILYGYTFGSGTRLTVV.

The rearrangement uses TRBV5-5 and TRBJ2-7; TRBD1 agrees at 10 bases. The CDR3 runs 16 residues. The V segment lost 2 bases and the J segment 3 bases; nucleotides outside the gene matches: 8. Germline-derived CDR1 and CDR2 are SGHKS and YYEKEE (reference sequence). The CDR3 spells CASSFTTGTGDYEQYF. The CDR3 bases are TGTGCCAGCAGCTTTACCACCGGGACAGGGGACTACGAGCAGTACTTC.

The V gene is TRBV2, the J gene TRBJ2-1, with 7 bases aligning to TRBD2. The CDR3 length is 14 residues. The germline gives CDR1 SNHLY, CDR2 FYNNEI. The V segment lost 6 bases and the J segment 8 bases; nucleotides outside the gene matches: 10. Written as DNA, the CDR3 is TGTGCCAGCAGGCGCGGACTAGGGTTCGATGAGCAGTTCTTC. It translates to CASRRGLGFDEQFF.

The CDR3 protein is CASSRTSGLGDTQYF. DNA of the CDR3: TGCGCCAGCAGCAGGACTAGCGGGTTGGGAGATACGCAGTATTTT. The V call is TRBV10-2, the J call TRBJ2-3, with 11 bases aligning to TRBD2. The CDR3 spans 15 residues. Germline values: CDR1 WSHSY, CDR2 SAAADI. V shed 6 bases, J shed 5 bases, and the junction held 7 bases outside the gene matches.

The chain carries TRBV6-5 and TRBJ1-4, with D perhaps TRBD1 (6 bases). V was clipped by 5 bases and J by 7 bases, with 14 bases between them. The CDR3 is made up of 14 amino acids. Germline CDR1 is MNHEY and CDR2 is SVGAGI. CDR3 DNA: TGTGCCAGCAGTCCGTCAGGGGAAGGTGAAAAACTGTTTTTT. Its protein product is CASSPSGEGEKLFF.

The chain uses TRBV7-2 and TRBJ1-2; TRBD1 might be the D (5 bases). Germline CDR1 is SGHTA and CDR2 is FQGNSA. There are 14 residues in the CDR3. With 0 bases removed from V and 8 bases from J, the gap between germline ends came to 13 bases. The CDR3 coding sequence is TGTGCCAGCAGCTTAGCTTTTGGACAAATCGGCTACACCTTC. Its protein product is CASSLAFGQIGYTF.

This rearrangement joins TRBV19 to TRBJ1-1; no clear D gene. The germline V and J ends were trimmed by 2 bases and 11 bases, with 15 bases remaining between them. The germline gives CDR1 LNHDA, CDR2 SQIVND (reference sequence). The CDR3 consists of 13 residues. The chain's CDR3 is CASSITGASEAFF. The CDR3, as DNA: TGTGCCAGTAGTATAACGGGAGCTAGCGAGGCTTTCTTT.